Listed below are T cell receptor beta chains from one sample, sequenced in a study of T cells in localized non-small cell lung cancer. The data were produced by immunoSEQ multiplex PCR, yet TCRdb's version contains in-frame clones alone and is incomplete. The table shows roughly 28,000 clones, with roughly four fifths occurring only once. The input for sequencing was peripheral blood, taken before any cancer treatment. The receptors were sampled from a woman between 35 and 75 years old with stage I lung adenocarcinoma. CDR3s include the opening cysteine and the closing phenylalanine or tryptophan. D genes are given only for firm matches. Rows may omit the clone size; those that give it use once, few, many or a size class.

TRBV29-1	TRBJ2-2	-	-	TGCAGCGCCCGTGGGCAGGCTAACACCGGGGAGCTGTTTTTT	CSARGQANTGELFF
TRBV19	TRBJ2-3	-	-	TGTGCCAGTAATTTCGGGGAGCAGGCCGATGCAGATACGCAGTATTTT	CASNFGEQADADTQYF
TRBV18	TRBJ1-5	-	-	TGTGCCAGCTCACCACTCGGACAGATTAGCAATCAGCCCCAGCATTTT	CASSPLGQISNQPQHF
TRBV4-3	TRBJ2-2	-	-	TGCGCCAGCAGCCAAGAATATTCGGGCGGGGAGCTGTTTTTT	CASSQEYSGGELFF
TRBV6-4	TRBJ2-1	-	-	TGTGCCAGCAGTGACTCGGCGGGAAGCTCCTACAATGAGCAGTTCTTC	CASSDSAGSSYNEQFF
TRBV5-6	TRBJ2-3	-	-	TGTGCCAGCAGCTTGGTGGGGTATACGCAGTATTTT	CASSLVGYTQYF
TRBV5-1	TRBJ2-1	-	-	TGCGCCAGCAGCATAGACACATCCTACAATGAGCAGTTCTTC	CASSIDTSYNEQFF
TRBV5-8	TRBJ2-1	-	-	TGTGCCAGCAGCTTGGAATCTCCGGGGGTGGGTGAGCAGTTCTTC	CASSLESPGVGEQFF
TRBV9	TRBJ2-1	TRBD2	-	TGTGCCAGCAGCCCAGGAGTCGGGGGGGGCGCTCCCGATGAGCAGTTCTTC	CASSPGVGGGAPDEQFF
TRBV19	TRBJ2-2	TRBD2	-	TGTGCCAGTAGTATCAATAGCGGGGGAAACACCGGGGAGCTGTTTTTT	CASSINSGGNTGELFF
TRBV6-5	TRBJ1-5	TRBD1	-	TGTGCCAGCAGTTCGACGACAGGGCATCAGCCCCAGCATTTT	CASSSTTGHQPQHF
TRBV11-2	TRBJ2-5	TRBD2	-	TGTGCCAGCAGCTTAGGCGGGAAGGCGCGGGGGGCCCAAGAGACCCAGTACTTC	CASSLGGKARGAQETQYF
TRBV27	TRBJ2-1	-	-	TGTGCCAGCAGTTTATTTAAGGTATACAATGAGCAGTTCTTC	CASSLFKVYNEQFF
TRBV6-5	TRBJ1-3	-	-	TGTGCCAGCAGGCGGGGGTCGGGTTCTGGAAACACCATATATTTT	CASRRGSGSGNTIYF
TRBV18	TRBJ2-1	-	-	TGTGCCAGCTCACCTGCCGCTACTAGCAACTACAATGAGCAGTTCTTC	CASSPAATSNYNEQFF
TRBV7-2	TRBJ2-5	TRBD1	-	TGTGCCAGCAGCCGGGGACAGGAAGAGACCCAGTACTTC	CASSRGQEETQYF
TRBV10-3	TRBJ1-5	-	-	TGTGCCATCAGTGACTTGGCAGTTGCCAATCAGCCCCAGCATTTT	CAISDLAVANQPQHF
TRBV14	TRBJ2-5	-	-	TGTGCCAGCAGCCCCGCTCGGGGGCCTGGGACCCAGTACTTC	CASSPARGPGTQYF
TRBV18	TRBJ2-1	-	-	TGTGCCAGCTCACCGACAGAGTACAATGAGCAGTTCTTC	CASSPTEYNEQFF
TRBV19	TRBJ2-7	TRBD1	-	TGTGCCAGTAGGCCCGCCCGAGGGGGCCTGTACGAGCAGTACTTC	CASRPARGGLYEQYF
TRBV7-2	TRBJ1-4	TRBD1	-	TGTGCCAGCAGCTTTAAGGGCAGGGGGCGGGCTAATGAAAAACTGTTTTTT	CASSFKGRGRANEKLFF
TRBV4-1	TRBJ1-5	-	-	TGCGCCAGCAGCCAAGATCGAAGGAGCAATCAGCCCCAGCATTTT	CASSQDRRSNQPQHF
TRBV9	TRBJ2-3	TRBD2	-	TGTGCCAGCAGCGTAGGGGCGGGGGGTTTCACAGATACGCAGTATTTT	CASSVGAGGFTDTQYF
TRBV7-2	TRBJ2-3	TRBD2	-	TGTGCCAGCAGTTGGCTGGCGGGGGTGCACACTAGCACAGATACGCAGTATTTT	CASSWLAGVHTSTDTQYF
TRBV5-6	TRBJ1-5	-	-	TGTGCCAGCAGCTTGGCCGTAGGAGATCAGCCCCAGCATTTT	CASSLAVGDQPQHF
TRBV4-1	TRBJ2-2	TRBD1	-	TGCGCCAGCAGCCGGGGACAGGGCCTCGGCACCGGGGAGCTGTTTTTT	CASSRGQGLGTGELFF
TRBV7-2	TRBJ2-3	-	-	TGTGCCAGCAGCTTAGCAGGGTCAGGAAACACAGATACGCAGTATTTT	CASSLAGSGNTDTQYF
TRBV19	TRBJ2-7	-	-	TGTGCCAGTAGTAGAGCTGACAGATTTAGCTCCTACGAGCAGTACTTC	CASSRADRFSSYEQYF
TRBV10-1	TRBJ2-7	-	few	TGCGCCAGCAGTGAGTCGTCAGGGGTCAAACAGTACTTC	CASSESSGVKQYF
TRBV7-9	TRBJ2-3	-	-	TGTGCCAGCAGCTTAGGCGGACTCAGCACAGATACGCAGTATTTT	CASSLGGLSTDTQYF
TRBV11-2	TRBJ1-1	-	once	TGTGCCAGCAGCTTACGGGTCAGGAACACTGAAGCTTTCTTT	CASSLRVRNTEAFF
TRBV14	TRBJ1-2	-	-	TGTGCCAGCAGCCAGGTTAACTATGGCTACACCTTC	CASSQVNYGYTF
TRBV11-3	TRBJ1-5	-	once	TGTGCCAGCAGCTTGAGGCCCAATCAGCCCCAGCATTTT	CASSLRPNQPQHF
TRBV7-2	TRBJ1-1	TRBD1	-	TGTGCCAGCAGCTTTCCTCACAGGGGGACCAACACTGAAGCTTTCTTT	CASSFPHRGTNTEAFF
TRBV6-1	TRBJ2-5	TRBD2	-	TGTGCCAGCAGTTCCGGGACTAGAAACCCCCAGTACTTC	CASSSGTRNPQYF
TRBV5-1	TRBJ2-6	-	-	TGCGCCAGCAGCTCGGAACCGGCCGCTGGGGCCAACGTCCTGACTTTC	CASSSEPAAGANVLTF
TRBV2	TRBJ1-5	-	-	TGTGCCAGCAGTTTGGGACCCTATCAGCCCCAGCATTTT	CASSLGPYQPQHF
TRBV15	TRBJ2-3	TRBD1	-	TGTGCCACCAGCAGAGGAGGGGGCGACGGTACGCAGTATTTT	CATSRGGGDGTQYF
TRBV19	TRBJ1-6	-	-	TGTGCCAGTAGTACCGGACAGTATAATTCACCCCTCCACTTT	CASSTGQYNSPLHF
TRBV19	TRBJ1-5	-	-	TGTGCCAGTAGTAGGGGTCTTGGGGGCCGGCCCCAGCATTTT	CASSRGLGGRPQHF
TRBV4-3	TRBJ1-2	-	-	TGCGCCAGCAGCCAAGGACGTAGAGGACTTGGCTACACCTTC	CASSQGRRGLGYTF
TRBV9	TRBJ1-1	-	-	TGTGCCAGCAGCCCCAGTGGGAACACTGAAGCTTTCTTT	CASSPSGNTEAFF
TRBV7-9	TRBJ2-1	TRBD1	-	TGTGCCAGCCTGGGACAGGGGTCGTACAATGAGCAGTTCTTC	CASLGQGSYNEQFF
TRBV4-1	TRBJ1-5	TRBD1	-	TGCGCCAGCAGCCAAGTCCTTTTTCGACAGGGGAGATCCGAGCCCCAGCATTTT	CASSQVLFRQGRSEPQHF
TRBV11-2	TRBJ1-6	-	-	TGTGCCAGCAGCTACGATGGTCCGGGATTGCATTCACCCCTCCACTTT	CASSYDGPGLHSPLHF
TRBV5-1	TRBJ2-7	-	-	TGCGCCAGCAGCTCGGACAGCTTCTACGAGCAGTACTTC	CASSSDSFYEQYF